This T cell receptor beta chain was retrieved from a study of beta chain features in type 1 diabetes. Findings and caveats of the study: For Type 1 diabetes patients, all four CD4+ subsets carried TCRB CDR3s that were moderately but significantly shorter.

Investigators reverse transcribed all isolated RNA, so they sequenced expressed TCRB transcripts. The assay was immunoSEQ multiplex PCR, and TCRdb's table has in-frame clones only and misses some. The sample lists 95,000 to 150,000 clones; over 15% were seen once. CDR1 KGHSH and CDR2 LQKENI come from the germline V gene. The CDR3 is made up of 18 amino acids. V was clipped by 0 bases and J by 0 bases, with 15 bases between them. Concerning this clone: Its antigen is still unknown.

Each population that was sorted was more than 95% pure. The chain uses TRBV18 and TRBJ1-3; D is unclear. Sequenced material: central memory CD4+ T cells from blood. The sequence was obtained from a man aged 25 to 40 with type 1 diabetes. CDR3 protein: CASSPPSSAGASGNTIYF. The CDR3 DNA is TGTGCCAGCTCACCACCGAGTTCGGCAGGTGCCTCTGGAAACACCATATATTTT.